The clone carrying this T cell receptor beta chain was observed a few times. The method was immunoSEQ multiplex PCR; TCRdb's version includes in-frame clones alone and lacks a portion of them. The data show 120,000 to 150,000 clones, with approximately 90% seen just once and 0.8% to 0.95% held by the top ten. This sample is part of a study of blood T cell repertoires in COVID-19. The wider study: In each case, the material was cDNA or gDNA derived from T cells, B-cell-depleted T cells, or PBMCs.

Trimming removed 0 bases from V and 2 bases from J, with 14 bases in between. Germline V gene lookup returns CDR1 SNHLY and CDR2 FYNNEI. CDR3 length: 17 amino acids. The TCR comes from a woman between 50 and 59 years old with acute or convalescent COVID-19. The genes are TRBV2 and TRBJ1-5; the D gene is possibly TRBD1 (6 bases). The sequencing sample was made of peripheral blood. CDR3 residues: CASSEAHRASGNQPQHF. CDR3 DNA sequence: TGTGCCAGCAGTGAAGCGCACAGGGCGTCCGGCAATCAGCCCCAGCATTTT.